This T cell receptor beta chain was sequenced in a study of CD8+ T cells in alopecia areata. Whole-study context: Oral tofacitinib (5 to 10 mg twice daily) was administered to treated patients. Tofacitinib dosing lasted 6 to 18 months, which was then followed by 6 months off drug.

Individuals with alopecia areata gave both lesional scalp punch biopsies and peripheral blood for collection. Details on this clone: Its antigen is unidentified.

Study outcomes and limitations: TCR sharing was clearer in mice than between patients, perhaps partly owing to patient HLA diversity.

Sequencing relied on a cDNA template that was reverse transcribed from extracted RNA. TCRdb's copy holds only in-frame clones and misses some; the assay was immunoSEQ multiplex PCR. The sample comprises over 150,000 clones, roughly 59% of which are singletons, and about 1.7% rests with the top ten. The source was CD4+ T cells sorted from blood, collected at week 0. The sequence came from a human donor with alopecia areata.

CDR3 amino acids: CASSQLLGETQYF. The CDR3 coding sequence is TGCGCCAGCAGCCAGCTCCTCGGTGAGACCCAGTACTTC. V is TRBV4-3 and J is TRBJ2-5; D call uncertain. V shed 3 bases and J shed 5 bases, with 10 bases lying between them. This CDR3 spans 13 amino acids. Germline CDR1 is LGHNA and CDR2 is YSLEER.